Presented here are 21 T cell receptor beta chains from one specimen sequenced in a study of T cell responses to AZD1222 COVID-19 vaccine. Repertoires were generated with immunoSEQ multiplex PCR, while TCRdb's copy carries only in-frame clones and drops some. The sample shows tens of thousands of clones, 65% to 85% of them seen only once. This specimen was peripheral blood, taken on day 0 of MenACWY control vaccination. These receptors were obtained from an adult in good health.

V gene TRBV15 combines with J gene TRBJ2-2; 8 bases fit TRBD2. CDR1 is LNHNV, CDR2 YYDKDF, per germline (reference sequence). CDR3 length: 18 residues. V lost 0 bases to trimming and J lost 4 bases; unmatched junction nucleotides: 10. CDR3 nucleotides: TGTGCCACCAGCAGAGATAGCGGGACTATGGGGCGCACCGGGGAGCTGTTTTTT. Its protein product is CATSRDSGTMGRTGELFF.

The V call is TRBV7-2, the J call TRBJ1-1; 7 positions agree with TRBD1. The CDR3 contains 15 residues. Germline V CDR1 and CDR2: SGHTA, FQGNSA. The junction had 12 bases not matched to a gene; V was cut back by 6 bases and J by 5 bases. The CDR3 loop is CASSLHRQGGTEAFF. CDR3 bases: TGTGCCAGCAGTTTACACCGACAGGGTGGGACTGAAGCTTTCTTT.

The chain employs TRBV19 and TRBJ1-2; D perhaps matches TRBD1 (5 bases). The CDR3 is 14 amino acids. Germline-derived CDR1 and CDR2 are LNHDA and SQIVND (reference sequence). Deletions cut 0 bases from V and 8 bases from J, with 13 bases between. In DNA form, the CDR3 reads TGTGCCAGTAGTATAGAAGGGACGGTTGGGGGCTACACCTTC. This gives the protein CASSIEGTVGGYTF.

In its sample, this clone was seen once. The V call is TRBV27, the J call TRBJ2-2; TRBD2 aligns across 11 bases. Germline V gives CDR1 MNHEY, CDR2 SMNVEV (reference sequence). Trimming removed 5 bases from V and 4 bases from J; junction bases left unmatched: 6. The CDR3 contains 16 residues. CDR3 bases: TGTGCCAGCAGTGGGCTAGCGGGAGGACGCACCGGGGAGCTGTTTTTT. Residues: CASSGLAGGRTGELFF.

The gene calls are TRBV21-1 and TRBJ1-2; the table assigns TRBD1, which was not confirmed against the DNA. TRBV21-1 is labeled a pseudogene. CDR3 length: 22 amino acids. The CDR3 region is CASKVRTGSKITPEFTNYGYTF. CDR3 DNA sequence: TGTGCCAGCAAGGTAAGGACAGGGTCCAAAATCACACCAGAATTCACTAACTATGGCTACACCTTC.

This sequence joins TRBV28 and TRBJ1-2, with D possibly TRBD1 on 5 matching bases. The germline gives CDR1 MDHEN, CDR2 SYDVKM. Trimming left V 7 bases short and J 4 bases short, with 10 bases between. The CDR3 length is 12 residues. The CDR3 DNA reads TGTGCCAGCACCCCGGGGCTCTATGGCTACACCTTC. The encoded protein is CASTPGLYGYTF.

The genes are TRBV7-2 and TRBJ2-4; 9 bases are a match to TRBD1. The J segment lost 9 bases and the V segment lost 5 bases, leaving 5 bases of the junction unmatched. Germline V lookup: CDR1 SGHTA, CDR2 FQGNSA. The CDR3 runs 13 residues. The CDR3 region is CASSPGTGSIQYF. The DNA for the CDR3 is TGTGCCAGCAGCCCCGGGACAGGGAGCATTCAGTACTTC.

The chain combines TRBV5-1 with TRBJ2-5, with a possible D match to TRBD2 (6 bases). The germline gives CDR1 SGHRS, CDR2 YFSETQ. The ends were cut back, 4 bases at V and 4 bases at J, with 17 bases in the middle. The CDR3 contains 15 residues. CDR3 sequence: CASSVGGSPGETQYF. The CDR3 DNA reads as TGCGCCAGCAGCGTGGGGGGATCCCCGGGAGAGACCCAGTACTTC. The variable domain in full, completed from reference TRBV5-1 and TRBJ2-5, reads KAGVTQTPRYLIKTRGQQVTLSCSPISGHRSVSWYQQTPGQGLQFLFEYFSETQRNKGNFPGRFSGRQFSNSRSEMNVSTLELGDSALYLCASSVGGSPGETQYFGPGTRLLVL.

This clone was counted only a few times. The chain recombines TRBV30 with TRBJ2-2; D not resolved. V was trimmed by 4 bases and J by 5 bases, leaving 8 bases between them. The CDR3 length is 12 residues. In germline, CDR1 is GTSNPN, CDR2 SVGIG (reference sequence). The CDR3 DNA follows: TGTGCCTGGACCGTATCAACCGGGGAGCTGTTTTTT. It specifies CAWTVSTGELFF.

CDR3 sequence reads: CASSRGEGLSSYNEQFF. The CDR3 nucleotides are TGTGCCAGTAGTAGGGGAGAGGGGCTTAGCTCCTACAATGAGCAGTTCTTC. This sequence joins TRBV19 and TRBJ2-1; the D gene could be TRBD1 or TRBD2 (5 bases each). Trimming removed 4 bases at V and 0 bases at J, with 16 bases between. The CDR3 spans 17 residues. Germline V gives CDR1 LNHDA, CDR2 SQIVND (reference sequence).

The chain joins TRBV5-1 to TRBJ2-1, with 15 bases fitting TRBD2. V lost 2 bases to trimming and J lost 9 bases; unmatched junction nucleotides: 6. Per germline, CDR1 SGHRS and CDR2 YFSETQ. The CDR3 loop spans 16 amino acids. DNA of the CDR3: TGCGCCAGCAGCTTTGGGACTAGCGGGAGGAGTGGTGAGCAGTTCTTC. This encodes CASSFGTSGRSGEQFF. Complete variable domain (other parts from reference TRBV5-1 and TRBJ2-1): KAGVTQTPRYLIKTRGQQVTLSCSPISGHRSVSWYQQTPGQGLQFLFEYFSETQRNKGNFPGRFSGRQFSNSRSEMNVSTLELGDSALYLCASSFGTSGRSGEQFFGPGTRLTVL.

This clone has a single count. The chain links TRBV15 to TRBJ1-5, with 7 bases lining up with TRBD1. Germline CDR1 LNHNV, CDR2 YYDKDF (reference sequence). The CDR3 has 16 residues. Losses at the gene ends were 0 bases for V and 5 bases for J; bases not matched to a gene: 7. CDR3 in amino acids: CATSRDSPDRYQPQHF. The CDR3 nucleotides are TGTGCCACCAGCAGAGACTCTCCGGACAGGTATCAGCCCCAGCATTTT. The full variable domain, its missing parts supplied by reference TRBV15 and TRBJ1-5, is DAMVIQNPRYQVTQFGKPVTLSCSQTLNHNVMYWYQQKSSQAPKLLFHYYDKDFNNEADTPDNFQSRRPNTSFCFLDIRSPGLGDTAMYLCATSRDSPDRYQPQHFGDGTRLSIL.

The chain employs TRBV5-4 and TRBJ2-5, with 9 bases fitting TRBD1. V shed 4 bases and J 1 base; nucleotides not matched to a gene: 2. Germline assignment: CDR1 SGHNT and CDR2 YYREEE (reference sequence). The CDR3 covers 14 residues. In DNA, the CDR3 is TGTGCCAGCAGCCAGGGACAGGGCCAAGAGACCCAGTACTTC. Protein sequence: CASSQGQGQETQYF.

The chain combines TRBV4-2 with TRBJ2-1; 9 positions agree with TRBD1. CDR1 and CDR2 from the germline V gene are LGHNA and YNFKEQ. Trimming removed 4 bases from V and 7 bases from J; junction bases left unmatched: 5. The CDR3 is 14 residues long. For the CDR3, the DNA is TGTGCCAGCAGCCCTGGGACAGGGACGAATGAGCAGTTCTTC. Encoded protein: CASSPGTGTNEQFF.

The chain carries TRBV5-4 and TRBJ1-5, with D hard to call. The CDR3 runs 14 residues. Germline V gene lookup returns CDR1 SGHNT and CDR2 YYREEE (reference sequence). Trimming removed 0 bases at V and 4 bases at J, with 8 bases between. The CDR3 nucleotides read TGTGCCAGCAGCTTGGGGCCAATGAATCAGCCCCAGCATTTT. This translates into CASSLGPMNQPQHF.

The chain links TRBV2 to TRBJ2-7, with D uncertain. V lost 11 bases and J 6 bases, leaving 20 bases between the germline ends. The germline V gene has CDR1 SNHLY and CDR2 FYNNEI. The CDR3 covers 13 residues. The CDR3 is CAGSLATSGEQYV. CDR3 bases: TGTGCCGGATCATTGGCCACCTCGGGCGAGCAGTACGTC.

The V and J genes are TRBV7-3 and TRBJ1-5; a weak D match, TRBD1 (6 bases). The CDR3 is 13 amino acids. V lost 8 bases and J 3 bases, leaving 11 bases between the germline ends. Germline V lookup: CDR1 SGHTA, CDR2 FQGTGA. The DNA for the CDR3 is TGTGCCAGCGAGGGACATCTCAATCAGCCCCAGCATTTT. This encodes CASEGHLNQPQHF. The variable domain in full, completed from reference TRBV7-3 and TRBJ1-5, reads GAGVSQTPSNKVTEKGKYVELRCDPISGHTALYWYRQSLGQGPEFLIYFQGTGAADDSGLPNDRFFAVRPEGSVSTLKIQRTERGDSAVYLCASEGHLNQPQHFGDGTRLSIL.

The J gene is TRBJ1-6, the V gene TRBV20-1; the match to TRBD1 covers 7 bases. Germline CDR1 and CDR2: DFQATT and SNEGSKA (reference sequence). This CDR3 has 14 amino acids. V shed 3 bases and J 7 bases; nucleotides not matched to a gene: 6. CDR3 residues: CSASQGTENSPLHF. The CDR3, as DNA: TGCAGTGCTAGTCAGGGGACAGAAAATTCACCCCTCCACTTT.

The chain joins TRBV6-6 to TRBJ2-7, with 7 bases that match TRBD2. The CDR3 totals 14 residues. Losses at the gene ends were 7 bases for V and 3 bases for J; bases not matched to a gene: 9. Germline CDR1 reads MNHNY; CDR2 reads SVGAGI (reference sequence). The CDR3 is CASKREKQYYEQYF. The CDR3 bases are TGTGCCAGCAAGCGGGAAAAACAGTACTACGAGCAGTACTTC.

This chain uses TRBV18 with TRBJ1-6; D unresolved. There are 14 residues in the CDR3. Trimming removed 2 bases at V and 7 bases at J, with 9 bases between. Germline V gene lookup returns CDR1 KGHSH and CDR2 LQKENI. CDR3 sequence: CASSPETANSPLHF. The DNA for the CDR3 is TGTGCCAGCTCACCAGAAACAGCAAATTCACCCCTCCACTTT.

The chain links TRBV5-4 to TRBJ1-2; no clear D. CDR3 length: 15 amino acids. Trimming removed 0 bases at V and 8 bases at J, with 17 bases between. In germline, CDR1 is SGHNT, CDR2 YYREEE (reference sequence). The CDR3 protein is CASSLAGGIVFGYTF. DNA for the CDR3: TGTGCCAGCAGCTTGGCCGGTGGGATTGTCTTCGGCTACACCTTC.